The clone carrying this TCR beta chain has a handful of counts. Antigen unknown. This sample stems from a study of cytomegalovirus exposure and HLA in healthy donors. For the study at large: In a previous analysis, nearly 120 million unique TCR beta sequences were found from 150 million to 200 million T cells.

Notes on the study in general: Later on, a genetic analysis was performed. It linked a missense variant in DCLRE1C with V- and J-gene trimming of TCR beta. Analyzed later, most CMV-associated TCR beta chains appeared HLA-restricted.

PCR primers comprised 60 Vbeta and 13 Jbeta primers. The assay was immunoSEQ multiplex PCR, and TCRdb's table has in-frame clones only and misses some. Here the sample spans around 110,000 clones, roughly 9% being singletons. V lost 2 bases and J lost 2; bases outside the gene matches: 5. CDR1 is SGDLS and CDR2 is YYNGEE in the germline V gene. This CDR3 region has 15 residues. The sequenced material came from PBMCs. The sequence derives from a man aged 25 to 40 in good health and CMV-seronegative. The rearrangement links TRBV9 to TRBJ2-7; 9 bases fit TRBD2. The CDR3 DNA sequence: TGTGCCAGCAGCGTTACTAGCGGGCCCACCTACGAGCAGTACTTC. Amino acid sequence: CASSVTSGPTYEQYF.